A single sample is the source of the 25 T cell receptor beta chains below, sequenced in a study of cytomegalovirus exposure and HLA in healthy donors. PCR used 60 Vbeta primers and 13 Jbeta primers. Clones were read by immunoSEQ multiplex PCR, and TCRdb kept only the in-frame ones, dropping some. In the table there are roughly 180,000 clones, about 82% of which are singletons. The sample was PBMCs. The receptors originated from a man in his late teens or twenties in good health and CMV-seronegative.

In this sample, this clone turned up a few times. CDR3 amino acids: CASSQSARGYTF. The CDR3 DNA reads TGTGCCAGCAGCCAATCCGCCAGGGGCTACACCTTC. The gene calls are TRBV16 and TRBJ1-2; D ambiguous. The germline V gene encodes CDR1 KGHSY and CDR2 FQNENV. V lost 0 bases to trimming and J lost 8 bases, with 7 bases between them. The CDR3 extends over 12 amino acids. Supplemented by reference TRBV16 and TRBJ1-2, the full variable domain reads GEEVAQTPKHLVRGEGQKAKLYCAPIKGHSYVFWYQQVLKNEFKFLISFQNENVFDETGMPKERFSAKCLPNSPCSLEIQATKLEDSAVYFCASSQSARGYTFGSGTRLTVV.

This chain joins TRBV6-5 and TRBJ1-2; TRBD1 might be the D (5 bases). The CDR3 extends over 15 amino acids. Germline V lookup: CDR1 MNHEY, CDR2 SVGAGI. The V and J ends lost 6 bases and 5 bases respectively, with 19 bases between them. CDR3 coding DNA: TGTGCCAGCAGCACTACTAGAACGGGGGGTTATGGCTACACCTTC. This codes for CASSTTRTGGYGYTF.

Only one count was recorded for this clone. The rearrangement uses TRBV28 and TRBJ1-5, with a tentative D call TRBD1 (6 bases). Trimming cost V 6 bases and J 7 bases, with 13 bases left between them. The length of the CDR3 is 13 residues. The germline V gene encodes CDR1 MDHEN and CDR2 SYDVKM. CDR3 residues: CASRGTGGQPQHF. As DNA, the CDR3 is TGTGCCAGCAGAGGCACGGGGGGCCAGCCCCAGCATTTT.

The table lists this clone with a count of one. The rearrangement uses TRBV6-6 and TRBJ1-6, with D perhaps TRBD1 (5 bases). Between the trimmed V and J ends, which lost 11 bases and 10 bases, there was a span of 18 bases. Germline CDR1 reads MNHNY; CDR2 reads SVGAGI (reference sequence). There are 13 residues in the CDR3. The DNA of the CDR3 is TGTGCCGGGAGGGCGGGGGTGGCATCACCCCTCCACTTT. This sequence encodes CAGRAGVASPLHF.

This clone was recorded once. This chain joins TRBV5-1 and TRBJ1-1, with 8 bases matching TRBD1. Germline CDR1 SGHRS, CDR2 YFSETQ. Trimming at V came to 4 bases and at J to 4 bases, leaving 9 bases not matched to a gene. This CDR3 has 15 residues. Written as DNA, the CDR3 is TGCGCCAGCAGCCCCACAGGGGGGCGATCCACTGAAGCTTTCTTT. Its translation is CASSPTGGRSTEAFF.

The chain links TRBV19 to TRBJ1-3; 7 nucleotides align to TRBD1. The V gene end was trimmed by 3 bases and the J gene end by 2 bases; junction bases not matched to a gene: 13. Germline values: CDR1 LNHDA, CDR2 SQIVND (reference sequence). CDR3 length: 18 residues. DNA for the CDR3: TGTGCCAGTAGTATCTTGGTAATGACAGGGTCAACTGGAAACACCATATATTTT. Residues: CASSILVMTGSTGNTIYF.

The chain combines TRBV5-1 with TRBJ2-3; 10 bases are shared with TRBD2. This CDR3 has 15 amino acids. V trimming: 0 bases; J trimming: 6 bases; junction bases outside the gene matches: 4. The germline gives CDR1 SGHRS, CDR2 YFSETQ. The CDR3 coding sequence is TGCGCCAGCAGCTTGGGAGCGGGAGGGACGGATACGCAGTATTTT. It encodes CASSLGAGGTDTQYF.

The V call is TRBV5-1, the J call TRBJ2-7; tentative D call: TRBD2 (6 bases). The CDR3 covers 14 residues. Germline V gene sequence: CDR1 SGHRS, CDR2 YFSETQ. Trimming shortened V by 6 bases and J by 5 bases, and 18 bases separated the two germline ends. The CDR3 DNA sequence: TGCGCCAGCACTCGGGGGACTCCGACTCACGAGCAGTACTTC. This translates into CASTRGTPTHEQYF.

The V gene is TRBV5-1, the J gene TRBJ2-7, with a tentative D call TRBD2 (5 bases). CDR1 and CDR2 (germline): SGHRS, YFSETQ. There are 15 residues in the CDR3. V gave up 0 bases and J gave up 1 base, with 11 bases separating them. CDR3 protein: CASSLGAGKSYEQYF. The CDR3 DNA reads TGCGCCAGCAGCTTGGGCGCCGGGAAATCCTACGAGCAGTACTTC. The whole variable domain, filled in from reference TRBV5-1 and TRBJ2-7, reads KAGVTQTPRYLIKTRGQQVTLSCSPISGHRSVSWYQQTPGQGLQFLFEYFSETQRNKGNFPGRFSGRQFSNSRSEMNVSTLELGDSALYLCASSLGAGKSYEQYFGPGTRLTVT.

The chain combines TRBV6-6 with TRBJ1-3, with D perhaps TRBD1 (6 bases). Germline lookup yields CDR1 MNHNY and CDR2 SVGAGI (reference sequence). The CDR3 contains 14 residues. V was shortened by 4 bases and J by 0 bases, with 7 bases between the two germline ends. The CDR3 DNA is TGTGCCAGCAGTTGGACAGTCTCTGGAAACACCATATATTTT. Protein sequence: CASSWTVSGNTIYF.

The chain has TRBV5-1 and TRBJ2-7, with TRBD1 identical over 9 bases. The germline gives CDR1 SGHRS, CDR2 YFSETQ. V lost 1 base to trimming and J lost 5 bases; unmatched junction nucleotides: 7. CDR3 length: 15 amino acids. The CDR3 protein is CASSLTGTGRDEQYF. The CDR3 coding sequence is TGCGCCAGCAGCTTGACCGGGACAGGGAGAGACGAGCAGTACTTC.

J is TRBJ2-1 and V is TRBV29-1; D may be TRBD1 (6 bases). The CDR3 is 14 residues long. V lost 7 bases to trimming and J lost 1 base, with 14 bases between them. CDR1 is SQVTM and CDR2 is ANQGSEA in the germline V gene. The CDR3 DNA reads as TGCAGCGCCTCTGAGGGGACATCCTACAATGAGCAGTTCTTC. It encodes CSASEGTSYNEQFF.

The J gene is TRBJ1-2, the V gene TRBV4-1; 7 positions agree with TRBD1. V gave up 3 bases and J gave up 8 bases; unmatched junction bases: 12. The CDR3 extends over 15 amino acids. CDR1 and CDR2 (germline): MGHRA, YSYEKL. The CDR3 loop is CASSHPDRVGNGYTF. Written as DNA, the CDR3 is TGCGCCAGCAGCCACCCTGACAGGGTTGGTAACGGCTACACCTTC.

The chain employs TRBV29-1 and TRBJ2-3; D uncertain. CDR1 and CDR2 from the germline V gene are SQVTM and ANQGSEA. The CDR3 contains 11 residues. Trimming stripped 3 bases from V and 4 bases from J, with 5 bases between. In DNA, the CDR3 is TGCAGCGTTGATACGGCAGATACGCAGTATTTT. This encodes CSVDTADTQYF.

The chain joins TRBV29-1 to TRBJ1-2; 10 positions agree with TRBD1. Germline V gives CDR1 SQVTM, CDR2 ANQGSEA. J was trimmed by 1 base and V by 6 bases; bases with no gene match: 5. The CDR3 sequence is 14 residues long. The CDR3 DNA reads as TGCAGCGTCGCCCGGACAGGGGGTAACTATGGCTACACCTTC. Its protein product is CSVARTGGNYGYTF.

V and J are TRBV7-3 and TRBJ1-6; 7 bases align to TRBD1. Germline V gives CDR1 SGHTA, CDR2 FQGTGA. V trimming: 5 bases; J trimming: 6 bases; junction bases outside the gene matches: 4. The CDR3 is 14 amino acids. The CDR3 nucleotides are TGTGCCAGCAGCAAAGACAGGGCTAATTCACCCCTCCACTTT. It encodes CASSKDRANSPLHF.

The chain carries TRBV10-3 and TRBJ1-6, with D perhaps matching TRBD1 (6 bases). CDR3 size: 16 residues. The germline V gene encodes CDR1 ENHRY and CDR2 SYGVKD. Between the trimmed V and J ends, which lost 3 bases and 9 bases, there was a span of 18 bases. The CDR3: CAISDPRAQGGSPLHF. CDR3 in DNA: TGTGCCATCAGTGACCCGCGGGCACAGGGTGGTTCACCCCTCCACTTT.

The chain links TRBV7-9 to TRBJ1-5, with D unclear. Between the trimmed V and J ends, which lost 1 base and 3 bases, there was a span of 4 bases. Germline CDR1 is SEHNR and CDR2 is FQNEAQ (reference sequence). This CDR3 region has 13 residues. CDR3: CASSLGVNQPQHF. The DNA for the CDR3 is TGTGCCAGCAGCTTAGGAGTCAATCAGCCCCAGCATTTT.

As DNA, the CDR3 is TGTGCCAGCAGTGAACAGCAGGGCCGGCAGCCCCAGCATTTT. Protein: CASSEQQGRQPQHF. The chain employs TRBV6-1 and TRBJ1-5, with TRBD1 as a possible D gene (5 bases). The ends were cut back, 2 bases at V and 7 bases at J, with 12 bases in the middle. CDR3 length equals 14 residues. Germline CDR1 and CDR2: MNHNS and SASEGT.

The chain carries TRBV30 and TRBJ1-1, with 8 bases that match TRBD1. V lost 0 bases and J lost 7; bases outside the gene matches: 13. The germline V gene has CDR1 GTSNPN and CDR2 SVGIG (reference sequence). The CDR3 is 16 amino acids. CDR3 in DNA: TGTGCCTGGAGTGTATTGCTCAGGGGGCTTGAGAATGAAGCTTTCTTT. It is translated as CAWSVLLRGLENEAFF. The variable domain in full, with the rest retrieved from reference TRBV30 and TRBJ1-1, is SQTIHQWPATLVQPVGSPLSLECTVEGTSNPNLYWYRQAAGRGLQLLFYSVGIGQISSEVPQNLSASRPQDRQFILSSKKLLLSDSGFYLCAWSVLLRGLENEAFFGQGTRLTVV.

This chain links TRBV9 with TRBJ2-3; D is unclear. Germline V gives CDR1 SGDLS, CDR2 YYNGEE. V was cut by 1 base and J by 0 bases, with 9 bases left in between. The length of the CDR3 is 15 residues. The CDR3 DNA is TGTGCCAGCAGCGTAAGCATCCCTAGCACAGATACGCAGTATTTT. Residues: CASSVSIPSTDTQYF. Full variable domain (outside the CDR3, taken from reference TRBV9 and TRBJ2-3): DSGVTQTPKHLITATGQRVTLRCSPRSGDLSVYWYQQSLDQGLQFLIQYYNGEERAKGNILERFSAQQFPDLHSELNLSSLELGDSALYFCASSVSIPSTDTQYFGPGTRLTVL.

This chain uses TRBV10-3 with TRBJ2-7, with 14 bases matching TRBD2. There are 14 residues in the CDR3. V trimming: 6 bases; J trimming: 6 bases; junction bases outside the gene matches: 4. Per the germline V gene, CDR1 is ENHRY and CDR2 is SYGVKD. The DNA for the CDR3 is TGTGCCATCAGGACCGGGACTAGCGGGAGCGAGCAGTACTTC. The encoded protein is CAIRTGTSGSEQYF.

The chain uses TRBV6-1 and TRBJ2-7; D perhaps matches TRBD2 (5 bases). Per germline, CDR1 MNHNS and CDR2 SASEGT. V lost 4 bases to trimming and J lost 6 bases, with 10 bases between them. The CDR3 sequence is 12 residues long. CDR3 protein: CASSARGAEQYF. In DNA form, the CDR3 reads TGTGCCAGCAGTGCACGGGGAGCCGAGCAGTACTTC.

The chain employs TRBV2 and TRBJ2-5, with 11 nucleotides matching TRBD2. The CDR3 runs 15 residues. Germline CDR1 reads SNHLY; CDR2 reads FYNNEI. V shed 4 bases and J 0 bases; nucleotides not matched to a gene: 1. The CDR3 reads CASSGTSGYQETQYF. The CDR3 DNA is TGTGCCAGCAGTGGGACTAGCGGGTACCAAGAGACCCAGTACTTC.

V and J are TRBV6-1 and TRBJ2-3; 8 bases line up with TRBD1. Germline CDR1 and CDR2: MNHNS and SASEGT. The CDR3 runs to 15 residues. V lost 4 bases and J lost 2; bases outside the gene matches: 5. CDR3 protein: CASSGGTGTTDTQYF. The CDR3 DNA reads TGTGCCAGCAGTGGGGGGACAGGTACCACAGATACGCAGTATTTT.